These 9 T cell receptor beta chains share one sample of origin, sequenced in a study of identical twins (dated by TCRdb to the mid-2010s). Library generation was performed with 5' RACE. The instrument was an Illumina HiSeq 2000. TCRdb's own reprocessing of the public reads used fastp at Q25 and MiXCR and kept productive beta chains. Identical CDR3 proteins give one entry, which carries the most common genes and DNA. The sample contains 510,000 or so distinct CDR3 sequences, roughly 15% of them found a single time. The top ten hold 0.44% of the sample. These data were also reused for a study on yellow fever vaccine responses in identical twins.

Sequencing was performed on CD4+ T cells sorted from blood. The receptors come from a woman aged 18-29 years in good health.

The chain joins TRBV9 to TRBJ2-5; 10 nucleotides align to TRBD2. The CDR3 is 17 residues long. Germline V CDR1 and CDR2: SGDLS, YYNGEE. Unmatched junction bases numbered 8, after V lost 1 base and J lost 2 bases. The CDR3 sequence: CASSVMGSGRGQETQYF. The DNA of the CDR3 is TGTGCCAGCAGCGTAATGGGCAGCGGGAGGGGACAAGAGACCCAGTACTTC.

The J gene is TRBJ1-2, the V gene TRBV12-3 or TRBV12-4; no clear D gene. The CDR3 consists of 13 residues. V dropped 2 bases and J dropped 6 bases, with 10 bases sitting between them. The CDR3 loop reads CASSLLGGHGYTF. DNA of the CDR3: TGTGCCAGCAGTTTATTGGGAGGTCATGGCTACACCTTC.

This clonotype has a handful of counts. The chain is built from TRBV7-3 and TRBJ2-6; D is unclear. The CDR3 spans 16 residues. V was pared by 3 bases and J by 0 bases, with 9 bases between. CDR1 SGHTA and CDR2 FQGTGA come from the germline V gene. CDR3 DNA: TGTGCCAGCAGCTTTAACCAGTTCTCTGGGGCCAACGTCCTGACTTTC. Its protein product is CASSFNQFSGANVLTF. Looking up the rest from reference TRBV7-3 and TRBJ2-6 gives the full variable domain: GAGVSQTPSNKVTEKGKYVELRCDPISGHTALYWYRQSLGQGPEFLIYFQGTGAADDSGLPNDRFFAVRPEGSVSTLKIQRTERGDSAVYLCASSFNQFSGANVLTFGAGSRLTVL.

The chain carries TRBV6-5 and TRBJ2-5; a weak D match, TRBD1 (5 bases). CDR1 is MNHEY and CDR2 is SVGAGI in the germline V gene. Trimming shortened V by 2 bases and J by 5 bases, and 12 bases separated the two germline ends. This CDR3 region has 14 residues. The CDR3, as DNA: TGTGCCAGCAGTTACGCAGGGATAGGGGAGACCCAGTACTTC. This encodes CASSYAGIGETQYF.

The chain has TRBV20-1 and TRBJ1-1, with 7 positions matching TRBD1. Germline V gives CDR1 DFQATT, CDR2 SNEGSKA (reference sequence). The CDR3 is made up of 12 amino acids. Trimming took 4 bases from V and 7 from J; bases not matched to a gene: 6. CDR3 coding DNA: TGCAGTGCTATGGGGACAGTTAATGAAGCTTTCTTT. This encodes CSAMGTVNEAFF.

The chain couples TRBV28 to TRBJ1-2; perhaps TRBD1 as D (5 bases). Trimming stripped 4 bases from V and 4 bases from J, with 13 bases between. The CDR3 length is 14 residues. The V gene's germline CDR1 is MDHEN and CDR2 SYDVKM. The CDR3 sequence is CASSYRQTTYGYTF. CDR3 in DNA: TGTGCCAGCAGTTACCGACAGACAACCTATGGCTACACCTTC.

This clonotype was seen only a few times. This rearrangement joins TRBV29-1 to TRBJ2-3, with D perhaps TRBD1 or TRBD2 (6 bases each). Germline-derived CDR1 and CDR2 are SQVTM and ANQGSEA. The CDR3 runs 15 residues. Trimming stripped 2 bases from V and 0 bases from J, with 12 bases between. CDR3 DNA: TGCAGCGTTGAACGATCGGGGGCTAGCACAGATACGCAGTATTTT. Its translation is CSVERSGASTDTQYF.

Only a few counts were recorded for this clonotype. The genes are TRBV2 and TRBJ1-4; D call uncertain. The CDR3 loop spans 13 amino acids. V was trimmed by 10 bases and J by 8 bases, leaving 17 bases between them. CDR1 SNHLY and CDR2 FYNNEI come from the germline V gene. The CDR3 loop is CANSMAVREKLFF. CDR3 coding DNA: TGTGCCAACTCCATGGCTGTTCGGGAAAAACTGTTTTTT. The full variable domain, its missing parts supplied by reference TRBV2 and TRBJ1-4, is EPEVTQTPSHQVTQMGQEVILRCVPISNHLYFYWYRQILGQKVEFLVSFYNNEISEKSEIFDDQFSVERPDGSNFTLKIRSTKLEDSAMYFCANSMAVREKLFFGSGTQLSVL.

The CDR3 spells CASSKIADTQYF. The CDR3 nucleotides are TGTGCCAGCAGCAAGATAGCAGATACGCAGTATTTT. The V gene is TRBV11-2, the J gene TRBJ2-3; the D is unclear. V was cut by 5 bases and J by 4 bases, with 7 bases left in between. CDR1 and CDR2 from the germline V gene are SGHAT and FQNNGV. CDR3 length: 12 residues.